Presented here are 32 T cell receptor beta chains from one specimen sequenced in a study of T cells expressing NK-cell markers. TCRdb re-called the 5' RACE reads, yielding one record per CDR3 amino acid sequence without DNA. Here the sample table reports about half a million distinct CDR3 sequences. Material: blood T cells: a sorted CD56 or NKG2C T cell subset, CD4+ or CD8+ T cells, or bulk PBMC T cells (not recorded which). Receptors were obtained from a woman in her forties or fifties in good health.

The chain joins TRBV9 to TRBJ2-1; TCRdb lists TRBD1, though no DNA is available to test this call. This CDR3 is 16 amino acids long. Germline assignment: CDR1 SGDLS and CDR2 YYNGEE. The CDR3: CASSVEGTGVYNEQFF.

The chain is built from TRBV20-1 and TRBJ2-3; without DNA, the TCRdb call of TRBD2 cannot be checked. The V gene's germline CDR1 is DFQATT and CDR2 SNEGSKA (reference sequence). The length of the CDR3 is 13 residues. Here the CDR3 reads CSVQRESSDTQYF.

The chain recombines TRBV5-6 with TRBJ2-5; with no DNA, the TCRdb D assignment of TRBD1 cannot be verified. CDR3 length: 13 amino acids. Germline CDR1 and CDR2: SGHDT and YYEEEE. CDR3 in amino acids: CATGQGPQETQYF.

The chain joins TRBV15 to TRBJ2-5; TCRdb calls TRBD2, which cannot be checked without DNA. Germline V gene sequence: CDR1 LNHNV, CDR2 YYDKDF (reference sequence). The CDR3 consists of 16 residues. CDR3 residues: CATSRGLGALEETQYF.

The V call is TRBV5-1, the J call TRBJ2-3; no DNA is available, so the TRBD2 call from TCRdb remains unchecked. Germline CDR1 reads SGHRS; CDR2 reads YFSETQ. This CDR3 has 16 amino acids. The CDR3 protein is CASSWRTSSVLDTQYF.

The V call is TRBV5-1, the J call TRBJ2-5; TCRdb's D call, TRBD2, is unchecked because there is no DNA. The V gene's germline CDR1 is SGHRS and CDR2 YFSETQ. The CDR3 spans 17 residues. CDR3 residues: CASSAESSGSPQETQYF.

The V call is TRBV4-1, the J call TRBJ2-1; TCRdb selects TRBD2, and the lack of DNA leaves this call unchecked. This CDR3 is 17 amino acids long. Germline values: CDR1 MGHRA, CDR2 YSYEKL. The CDR3 is CASSLGLARSSYNEQFF.

The V call is TRBV7-2, the J call TRBJ2-5; checking the TCRdb D call of TRBD1 is not possible without DNA. Germline V CDR1 and CDR2: SGHTA, FQGNSA. The CDR3 length is 15 residues. The CDR3 loop reads CASSPRRHPGETQYF.

The chain recombines TRBV30 with TRBJ1-4; the D gene TCRdb calls, TRBD1, cannot be checked with no DNA. This CDR3 has 13 residues. CDR1 and CDR2 (germline): GTSNPN, SVGIG (reference sequence). CDR3: CAWGRVSYEKLFF.

This rearrangement joins TRBV20-1 to TRBJ1-5. Germline lookup yields CDR1 DFQATT and CDR2 SNEGSKA (reference sequence). This CDR3 comprises 14 residues. The CDR3 region is CSASDTAGNQPQHF.

V is TRBV7-6 and J is TRBJ2-4; TCRdb lists TRBD2, though no DNA is available to test this call. Germline-derived CDR1 and CDR2 are SGHVS and FNYEAQ. The CDR3 contains 15 residues. The chain's CDR3 is CASSRAGGPQNIQYF. Filled out from reference TRBV7-6 and TRBJ2-4, the complete variable domain reads GAGVSQSPRYKVTKRGQDVALRCDPISGHVSLYWYRQALGQGPEFLTYFNYEAQQDKSGLPNDRFSAERPEGSISTLTIQRTEQRDSAMYRCASSRAGGPQNIQYFGAGTRLSVL.

J is TRBJ1-1 and V is TRBV20-1; the D call from TCRdb, TRBD1, cannot be confirmed without DNA. The length of the CDR3 is 12 residues. Germline lookup yields CDR1 DFQATT and CDR2 SNEGSKA (reference sequence). CDR3 amino acids: CSANYGQAEAFF.

The chain combines TRBV9 with TRBJ2-1; the D call of TRBD1 rests on TCRdb alone, since no DNA is present to check it. CDR3 length: 13 residues. The germline V gene has CDR1 SGDLS and CDR2 YYNGEE. CDR3 loop: CASNLRGHNEQFF.

The chain recombines TRBV12-3 or TRBV12-4 with TRBJ2-2. The CDR3 loop spans 13 amino acids. The CDR3 protein is CASSLNPTGELFF.

The chain joins TRBV15 to TRBJ1-5; as DNA is missing, the TRBD1 call by TCRdb cannot be tested. The V gene's germline CDR1 is LNHNV and CDR2 YYDKDF (reference sequence). The CDR3 is 13 amino acids. This CDR3 reads CAIGDGGTQPQHF.

The rearrangement links TRBV12-3 or TRBV12-4 to TRBJ2-7; TCRdb's D call of TRBD2 is untestable without DNA. This CDR3 spans 14 amino acids. The CDR3 spells CASSRSRRNYEQYF.

The chain joins TRBV27 to TRBJ1-1. CDR1 and CDR2 (germline): MNHEY, SMNVEV (reference sequence). The length of the CDR3 is 14 residues. CDR3 sequence: CASGPTIIGPEAFF.

The V gene is TRBV3-1, the J gene TRBJ2-1; TCRdb's D gene call, TRBD1, goes unchecked for lack of DNA. The CDR3 spans 14 residues. Germline lookup yields CDR1 LGHDT and CDR2 YNNKEL (reference sequence). The CDR3: CASSQAGGLNEQFF.

V and J are TRBV20-1 and TRBJ2-3; TCRdb's D call of TRBD2 is untestable without DNA. The CDR3 is 19 amino acids. CDR1 is DFQATT, CDR2 SNEGSKA, per germline (reference sequence). CDR3: CSASGLAGGRAYGTDTQYF.

The V call is TRBV20-1, the J call TRBJ2-1. Per germline, CDR1 DFQATT and CDR2 SNEGSKA (reference sequence). CDR3 length: 13 amino acids. This chain's CDR3 is CSASKRRDNEQFF.

V gene TRBV4-1 combines with J gene TRBJ1-5; TCRdb's D gene call, TRBD1, goes unchecked for lack of DNA. The CDR3 loop spans 18 amino acids. Germline V gene sequence: CDR1 MGHRA, CDR2 YSYEKL. The CDR3 reads CASSQGVAAPQSNQPQHF.

The rearrangement uses TRBV20-1 and TRBJ2-2. Germline-derived CDR1 and CDR2 are DFQATT and SNEGSKA (reference sequence). The CDR3 has 14 amino acids. The CDR3 here is CSARGFRDTGELFF.

The V call is TRBV5-1, the J call TRBJ2-1; the D gene TCRdb calls, TRBD2, cannot be checked with no DNA. CDR1 is SGHRS, CDR2 YFSETQ, per germline. The CDR3 is made up of 17 amino acids. This CDR3 reads CASSFGGSLVAYNEQFF.

The chain recombines TRBV20-1 with TRBJ1-5. Germline V gives CDR1 DFQATT, CDR2 SNEGSKA (reference sequence). The CDR3 has 11 residues. The CDR3 loop is CSGAPRHPQHF.

The chain is built from TRBV6-5 and TRBJ1-4. In germline, CDR1 is MNHEY, CDR2 SVGAGI. This CDR3 has 15 amino acids. This CDR3 is CASRARGNRDEKLFF.

This chain's CDR3 is CASSLAYRPKEIIAKNIQYF. The chain has TRBV7-8 and TRBJ2-4. The germline gives CDR1 SGHVS, CDR2 FQNEAQ. The CDR3 is 20 amino acids.

The J gene is TRBJ1-4, the V gene TRBV3-1; TCRdb selects TRBD1, and the lack of DNA leaves this call unchecked. The length of the CDR3 is 15 residues. Germline loops: CDR1 LGHDT, CDR2 YNNKEL (reference sequence). The CDR3: CASSASDRTNEKLFF.

V is TRBV25-1 and J is TRBJ1-3; the D call of TRBD1 rests on TCRdb alone, since no DNA is present to check it. This CDR3 comprises 14 residues. CDR1 and CDR2 (germline): MGHDK, SYGVNS. Here the CDR3 reads CASSASGPGNTIYF.

The chain is built from TRBV11-2 and TRBJ2-3; TCRdb names TRBD2, which stays unverified in the absence of DNA. From germline, CDR1 is SGHAT and CDR2 FQNNGV. The CDR3 loop spans 16 amino acids. The CDR3 loop is CASSLIAGGGGDTQYF.

V usage is TRBV6-5 and J usage is TRBJ2-2; TCRdb designates TRBD1, a call that cannot be tested without DNA. The CDR3 has 13 residues. The germline V gene encodes CDR1 MNHEY and CDR2 SVGAGI. This chain's CDR3 is CASSPGWAGELFF.

V gene TRBV6-1 combines with J gene TRBJ1-1. The CDR3 spans 13 residues. Per the germline V gene, CDR1 is MNHNS and CDR2 is SASEGT. The chain's CDR3 is CASSFLAGPEAFF.

V gene TRBV20-1 combines with J gene TRBJ1-1; checking the TCRdb D call of TRBD1 is not possible without DNA. This CDR3 is 14 amino acids long. CDR1 is DFQATT, CDR2 SNEGSKA, per germline (reference sequence). CDR3 loop: CSADPTGMNTEAFF.